This T cell receptor beta chain was identified in a study of T cells in Graves' hyperthyroidism and ophthalmopathy. Background on the study: At the time of initial diagnosis and before any treatment, peripheral blood was collected.

The V end was cut by 6 bases, the J end by 0 bases, with 8 bases between. There are 13 residues in the CDR3. Germline-derived CDR1 and CDR2 are SGHTA and FQGNSA. Researchers took RNA transcripts and amplified the TCR beta CDR3 regions from them. TCR CDR3 regions were first amplified by RT-PCR with HTBI primers. In TCRdb, the multiplex PCR reads were re-called with MiXCR into one record per CDR3 protein. Among hundreds of thousands of distinct CDR3 sequences listed, 18% were seen once. Exclusion followed for patients with uncontrolled infection, other autoimmune disease, pregnancy or lactation. Isolation of PBMCs was performed on around 9.4 ml fresh peripheral blood.

This receptor was identified in a woman aged 45-60 years with Graves' hyperthyroidism that later progressed to Graves' ophthalmopathy. What was sequenced was blood. The rearrangement joins TRBV7-2 to TRBJ2-5, with D perhaps given as TRBD1 or TRBD2 (5 bases each). DNA of the CDR3: TGTGCCAGCAGACAGGACTACCAAGAGACCCAGTACTTC. It encodes CASRQDYQETQYF.